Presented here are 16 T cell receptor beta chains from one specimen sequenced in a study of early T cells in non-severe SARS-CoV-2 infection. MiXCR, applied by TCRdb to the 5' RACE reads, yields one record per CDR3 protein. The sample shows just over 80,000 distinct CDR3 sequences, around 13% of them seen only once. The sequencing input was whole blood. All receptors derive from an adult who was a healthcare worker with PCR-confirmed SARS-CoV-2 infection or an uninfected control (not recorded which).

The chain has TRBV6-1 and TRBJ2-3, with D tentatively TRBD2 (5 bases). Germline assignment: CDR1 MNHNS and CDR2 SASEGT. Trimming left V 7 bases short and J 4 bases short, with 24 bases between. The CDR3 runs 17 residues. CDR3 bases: TGTGCCAGCAAAAGGGAGACCGGGCCAAGAAGGGCAGATACGCAGTATTTT. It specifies CASKRETGPRRADTQYF.

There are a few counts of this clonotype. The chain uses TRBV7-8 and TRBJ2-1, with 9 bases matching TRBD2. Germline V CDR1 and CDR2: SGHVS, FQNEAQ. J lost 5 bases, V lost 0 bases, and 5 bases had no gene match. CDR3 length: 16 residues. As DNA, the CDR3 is TGTGCCAGCAGCTTAGCGCGGAGACTAGCGGACAATGAGCAGTTCTTC. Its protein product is CASSLARRLADNEQFF. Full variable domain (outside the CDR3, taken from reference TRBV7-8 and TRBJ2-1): GAGVSQSPRYKVAKRGQDVALRCDPISGHVSLFWYQQALGQGPEFLTYFQNEAQLDKSGLPSDRFFAERPEGSVSTLKIQRTQQEDSAVYLCASSLARRLADNEQFFGPGTRLTVL.

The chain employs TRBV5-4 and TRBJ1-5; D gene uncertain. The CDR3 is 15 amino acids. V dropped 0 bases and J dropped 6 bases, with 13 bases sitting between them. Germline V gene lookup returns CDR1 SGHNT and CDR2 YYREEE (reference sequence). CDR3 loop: CASSLGTGRSQPQHF. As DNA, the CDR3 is TGTGCCAGCAGCTTGGGGACGGGCAGAAGTCAGCCCCAGCATTTT.

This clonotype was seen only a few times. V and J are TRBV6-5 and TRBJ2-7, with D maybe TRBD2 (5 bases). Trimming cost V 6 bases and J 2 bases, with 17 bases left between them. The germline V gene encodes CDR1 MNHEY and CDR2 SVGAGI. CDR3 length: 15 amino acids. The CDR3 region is CASRGSRTGTYEQYF. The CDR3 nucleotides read TGTGCCAGCAGAGGGAGTCGGACGGGAACCTACGAGCAGTACTTC.

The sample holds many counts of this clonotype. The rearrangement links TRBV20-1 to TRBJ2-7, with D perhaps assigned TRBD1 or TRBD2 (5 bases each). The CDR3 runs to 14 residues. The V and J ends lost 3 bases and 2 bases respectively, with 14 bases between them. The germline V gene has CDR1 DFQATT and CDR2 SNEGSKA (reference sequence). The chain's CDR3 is CSASTGTLAYEQYF. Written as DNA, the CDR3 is TGCAGTGCTAGCACCGGGACCCTAGCCTACGAGCAGTACTTC.

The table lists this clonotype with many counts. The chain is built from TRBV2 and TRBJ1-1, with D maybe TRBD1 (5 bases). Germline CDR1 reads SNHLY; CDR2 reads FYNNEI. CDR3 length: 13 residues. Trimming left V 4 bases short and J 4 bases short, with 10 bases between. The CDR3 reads CASSGQPGTEAFF. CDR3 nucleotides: TGTGCCAGCAGTGGACAGCCTGGCACTGAAGCTTTCTTT.

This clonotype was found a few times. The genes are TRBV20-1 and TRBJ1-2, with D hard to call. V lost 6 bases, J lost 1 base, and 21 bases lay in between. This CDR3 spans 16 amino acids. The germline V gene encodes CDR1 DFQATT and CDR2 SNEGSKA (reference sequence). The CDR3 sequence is CSAPPRTPLFNYGYTF. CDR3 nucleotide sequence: TGCAGTGCCCCACCTAGGACTCCCCTCTTTAACTATGGCTACACCTTC.

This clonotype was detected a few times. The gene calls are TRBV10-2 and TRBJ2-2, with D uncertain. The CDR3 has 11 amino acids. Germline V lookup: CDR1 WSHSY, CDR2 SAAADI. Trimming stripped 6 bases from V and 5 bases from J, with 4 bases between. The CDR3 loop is CASSQTGELFF. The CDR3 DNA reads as TGCGCCAGCAGCCAGACCGGGGAGCTGTTTTTT.

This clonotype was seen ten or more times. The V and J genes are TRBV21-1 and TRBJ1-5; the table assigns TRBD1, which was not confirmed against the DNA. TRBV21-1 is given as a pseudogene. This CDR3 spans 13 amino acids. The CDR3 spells CASSDRPNQPQHF. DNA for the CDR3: TGTGCCAGCAGCGACAGGCCAAATCAGCCCCAGCATTTT.

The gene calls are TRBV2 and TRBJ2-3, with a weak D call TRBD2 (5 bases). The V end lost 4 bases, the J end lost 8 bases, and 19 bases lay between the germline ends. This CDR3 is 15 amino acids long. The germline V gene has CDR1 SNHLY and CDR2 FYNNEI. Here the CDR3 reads CASSAELEVLGTQYF. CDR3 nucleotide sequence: TGTGCCAGCAGTGCCGAACTAGAAGTGCTGGGTACGCAGTATTTT.

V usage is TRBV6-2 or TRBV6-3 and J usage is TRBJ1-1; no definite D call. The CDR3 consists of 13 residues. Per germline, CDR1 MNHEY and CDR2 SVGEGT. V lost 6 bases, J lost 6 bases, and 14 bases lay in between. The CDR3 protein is CASSSTDWAEAFF. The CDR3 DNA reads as TGTGCCAGCAGCTCTACCGACTGGGCTGAAGCTTTCTTT.

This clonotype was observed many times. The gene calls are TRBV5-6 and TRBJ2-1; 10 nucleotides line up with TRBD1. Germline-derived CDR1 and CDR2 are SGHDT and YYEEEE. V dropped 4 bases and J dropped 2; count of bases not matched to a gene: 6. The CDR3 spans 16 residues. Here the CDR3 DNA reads TGTGCCAGCAGCAAGGACAGGGGGGAAACCTACAATGAGCAGTTCTTC. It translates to CASSKDRGETYNEQFF.

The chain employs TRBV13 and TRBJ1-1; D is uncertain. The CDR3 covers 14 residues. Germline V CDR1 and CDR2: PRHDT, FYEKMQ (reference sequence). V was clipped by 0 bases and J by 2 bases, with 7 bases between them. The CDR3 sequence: CASSLGTPNTEAFF. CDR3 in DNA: TGTGCCAGCAGCTTAGGGACACCCAACACTGAAGCTTTCTTT.

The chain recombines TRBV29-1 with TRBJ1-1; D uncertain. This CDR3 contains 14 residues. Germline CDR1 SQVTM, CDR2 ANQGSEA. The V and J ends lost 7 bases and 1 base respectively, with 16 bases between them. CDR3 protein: CSALGRGKNTEAFF. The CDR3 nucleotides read TGCAGCGCCCTGGGTAGAGGTAAGAACACTGAAGCTTTCTTT.

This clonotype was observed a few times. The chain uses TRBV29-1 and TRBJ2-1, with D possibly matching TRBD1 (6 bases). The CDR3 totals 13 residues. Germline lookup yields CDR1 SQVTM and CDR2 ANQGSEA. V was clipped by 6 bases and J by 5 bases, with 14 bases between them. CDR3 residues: CSVGEQGNNEQFF. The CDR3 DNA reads TGCAGCGTCGGTGAACAGGGAAACAATGAGCAGTTCTTC.

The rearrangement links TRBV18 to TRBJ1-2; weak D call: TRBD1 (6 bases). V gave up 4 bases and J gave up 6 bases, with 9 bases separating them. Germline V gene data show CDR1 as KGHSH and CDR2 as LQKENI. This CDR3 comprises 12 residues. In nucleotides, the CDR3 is TGTGCCAGCTCACGGCCAGGGGATGGCTACACCTTC. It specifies CASSRPGDGYTF.